A selection of T cell receptor beta chains follows, all from one sample in a study of blood T cell repertoires in COVID-19. Assay: immunoSEQ multiplex PCR; the TCRdb copy retains only in-frame clones and omits some. The data show approximately 270,000 clones, more than 85% seen once. The source material was peripheral blood. These receptors all stem from a man younger than 40 with acute or convalescent COVID-19. Both conserved end residues are part of each CDR3. D genes are given only for firm matches. A clone size is listed for some rows: how often the clone was seen (once, few, many), or a class if it is expanded.

CDR3 protein	CDR3 DNA	V gene	J gene	clone size	D gene
CASSLKGGSAGNTIYF	TGTGCCAGCAGCTTGAAAGGGGGATCTGCTGGAAACACCATATATTTT	TRBV7-8	TRBJ1-3	-	-
CASTLSSRVAGRYNEQFF	TGTGCCAGCACCCTCTCCTCCAGGGTAGCGGGGCGCTACAATGAGCAGTTCTTC	TRBV27	TRBJ2-1	-	TRBD2
CATSRGTVLTSVLTF	TGTGCCACCAGCAGAGGGACTGTTTTAACCAGCGTCCTGACTTTC	TRBV15	TRBJ2-6	-	-
CASSSRDKPYNEQFF	TGTGCCAGCAGCTCCCGGGACAAACCCTACAATGAGCAGTTCTTC	TRBV5-4	TRBJ2-1	-	-
CASSQALGAYKENEKLFF	TGTGCCAGCAGCCAAGCCCTGGGGGCTTACAAGGAGAATGAAAAACTGTTTTTT	TRBV4-2	TRBJ1-4	-	-
CASRPGRETQYF	TGTGCCAGCAGGCCAGGCCGGGAGACCCAGTACTTC	TRBV12-3/TRBV12-4	TRBJ2-5	-	-
CASSRLGGAYNEQFF	TGTGCCAGCAGTCGACTAGGGGGGGCCTACAATGAGCAGTTCTTC	TRBV6-5	TRBJ2-1	-	-
CASSQQQGKDGYTF	TGTGCCAGCTCACAACAACAGGGAAAGGATGGCTACACCTTC	TRBV18	TRBJ1-2	-	-
CASNPGTGAYEQYF	TGTGCCAGCAACCCCGGGACAGGGGCCTACGAGCAGTACTTC	TRBV6-2/TRBV6-3	TRBJ2-7	-	TRBD1
CASSYDRGINSPLHF	TGTGCCAGCAGTTACGATCGGGGGATCAATTCACCCCTCCACTTT	TRBV6-5	TRBJ1-6	-	-
CASSPGRGTGELFF	TGTGCCAGCAGCCCGGGCAGGGGGACCGGGGAGCTGTTTTTT	TRBV6-5	TRBJ2-2	-	TRBD1
CASSLVPESYNEQFF	TGCGCCAGCAGCTTGGTTCCAGAATCGTACAATGAGCAGTTCTTC	TRBV5-1	TRBJ2-1	-	-
CASSPGPAGGLGNTIYF	TGCGCCAGCAGCCCCGGTCCGGCCGGCGGGCTTGGAAACACCATATATTTT	TRBV5-1	TRBJ1-3	-	-
CASSSRQGYEQYF	TGCGCCAGCAGCTCCCGACAGGGCTACGAGCAGTACTTC	TRBV5-1	TRBJ2-7	-	TRBD1
CASSPSQGGETQYF	TGTGCCAGCTCGCCCTCACAGGGGGGAGAGACCCAGTACTTC	TRBV18	TRBJ2-5	-	TRBD1
CASITTGQGYGYTF	TGTGCCAGCATAACCACGGGACAGGGGTATGGCTACACCTTC	TRBV6-5	TRBJ1-2	once	TRBD1